This T cell receptor beta chain was captured by sequencing in a study of blood T cell repertoires in COVID-19. Overall study: The United States, Italy and Spain supplied acute and convalescent COVID-19 samples. In each case, the material was cDNA or gDNA derived from T cells, B-cell-depleted T cells, or PBMCs.

In the authors' methods: The assay estimated nucleated cells by amplifying reference gene primers. Libraries were prepared by immunoSEQ multiplex PCR; TCRdb keeps only in-frame clonotypes and omits some of them. V and J calls and clone size are copied from that table; D and trimming were computed from the DNA. The data show some 100,000 clones, 88% seen once. The receptor was isolated from a woman in her seventies with acute or convalescent COVID-19. The sequenced material came from peripheral blood.

The CDR3 nucleotides read TGTGCCATCAGAGAAGAGGGGGACAGTCAGCCCCAGCATTTT. Its protein product is CAIREEGDSQPQHF. The V and J genes are TRBV10-3 and TRBJ1-5; 7 bases agree with TRBD1. Trimming removed 6 bases from V and 6 bases from J; junction bases left unmatched: 8. Germline V gene data show CDR1 as ENHRY and CDR2 as SYGVKD. This CDR3 contains 14 residues.